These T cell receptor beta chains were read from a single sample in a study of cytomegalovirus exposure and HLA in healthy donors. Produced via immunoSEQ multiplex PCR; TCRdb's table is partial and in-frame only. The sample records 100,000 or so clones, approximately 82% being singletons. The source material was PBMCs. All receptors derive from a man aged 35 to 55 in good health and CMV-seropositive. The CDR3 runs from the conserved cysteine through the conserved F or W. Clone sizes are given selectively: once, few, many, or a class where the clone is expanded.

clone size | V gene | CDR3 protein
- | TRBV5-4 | CASSLGLASSYNEQFF
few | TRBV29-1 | CSVDAGMNTEAFF
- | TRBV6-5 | CASSFRDRGSYEQYF
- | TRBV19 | CASTPRASGSSGELFF
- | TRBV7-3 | CASSPTGPANYGYTF
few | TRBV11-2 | CASSRLRGGGYGYTF
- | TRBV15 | CATSRGTGGSYEQFF
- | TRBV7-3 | CASSSFRGLAENTGELFF
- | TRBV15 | CATSISGQALTDTQYF
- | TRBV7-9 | CASSLGGQYSYEQYF
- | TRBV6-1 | CASTGYEQYF
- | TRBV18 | CASSQGNAEAFF
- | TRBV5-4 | CASRSQGSEKLFF
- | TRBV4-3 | CASSQDRGNTIYF
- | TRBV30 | CAWTGRRGDTEAFF
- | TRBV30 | CAWSVRTGEYEQYF
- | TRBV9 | CASSVGGQGAYEQYF
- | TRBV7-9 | CASSLEFGQRGTDTQYF
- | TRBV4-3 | CASSQPGGGSGPDTQYF
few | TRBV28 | CASSLDSYEQYF
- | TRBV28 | CASSATGYEDTQYF
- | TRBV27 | CASSLYRTLYNSPLHF
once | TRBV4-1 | CASSHLYEQYF
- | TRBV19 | CASSASGSGWEQYF
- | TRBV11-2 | CASSLDFSGEQYF
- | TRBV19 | CASSADRLRKGSGANVLTF
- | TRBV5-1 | CASSAGVNTEAFF
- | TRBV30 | CAWRSGLAGGWSGVEQFF
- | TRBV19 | CASSMIVIFGAKNIQYF